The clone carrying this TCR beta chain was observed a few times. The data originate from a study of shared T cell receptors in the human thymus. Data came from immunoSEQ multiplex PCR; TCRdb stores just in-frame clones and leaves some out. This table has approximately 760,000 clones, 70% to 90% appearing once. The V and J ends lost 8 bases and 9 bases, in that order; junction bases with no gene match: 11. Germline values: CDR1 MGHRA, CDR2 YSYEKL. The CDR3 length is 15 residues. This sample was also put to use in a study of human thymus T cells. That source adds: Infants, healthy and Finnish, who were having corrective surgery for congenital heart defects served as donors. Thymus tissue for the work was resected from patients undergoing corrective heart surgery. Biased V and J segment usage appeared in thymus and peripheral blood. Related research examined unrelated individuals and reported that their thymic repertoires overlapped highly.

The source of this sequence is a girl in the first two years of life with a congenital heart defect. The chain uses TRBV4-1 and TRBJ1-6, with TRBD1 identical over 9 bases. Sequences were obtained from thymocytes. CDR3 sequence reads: CASGDWDREGSPLHF. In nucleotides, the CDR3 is TGCGCCAGCGGAGATTGGGACAGGGAAGGTTCACCCCTCCACTTT.